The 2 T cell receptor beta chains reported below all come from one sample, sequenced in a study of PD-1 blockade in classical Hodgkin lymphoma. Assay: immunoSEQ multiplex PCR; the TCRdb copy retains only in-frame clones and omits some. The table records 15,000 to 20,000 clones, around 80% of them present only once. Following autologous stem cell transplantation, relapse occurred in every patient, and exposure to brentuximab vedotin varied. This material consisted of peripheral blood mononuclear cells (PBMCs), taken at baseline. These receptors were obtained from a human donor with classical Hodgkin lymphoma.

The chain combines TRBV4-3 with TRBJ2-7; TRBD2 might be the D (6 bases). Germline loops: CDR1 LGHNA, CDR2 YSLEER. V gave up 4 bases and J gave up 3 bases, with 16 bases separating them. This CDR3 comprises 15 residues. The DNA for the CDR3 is TGCGCCAGCAGCCGGCAAAAGGGACTCAACTACGAGCAGTACTTC. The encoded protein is CASSRQKGLNYEQYF.

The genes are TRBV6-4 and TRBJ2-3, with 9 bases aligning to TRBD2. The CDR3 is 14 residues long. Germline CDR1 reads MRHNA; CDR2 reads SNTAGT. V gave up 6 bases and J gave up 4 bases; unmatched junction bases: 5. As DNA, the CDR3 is TGTGCCAGCAGCGCGGGGGGGCAGGCAGATACGCAGTATTTT. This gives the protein CASSAGGQADTQYF.